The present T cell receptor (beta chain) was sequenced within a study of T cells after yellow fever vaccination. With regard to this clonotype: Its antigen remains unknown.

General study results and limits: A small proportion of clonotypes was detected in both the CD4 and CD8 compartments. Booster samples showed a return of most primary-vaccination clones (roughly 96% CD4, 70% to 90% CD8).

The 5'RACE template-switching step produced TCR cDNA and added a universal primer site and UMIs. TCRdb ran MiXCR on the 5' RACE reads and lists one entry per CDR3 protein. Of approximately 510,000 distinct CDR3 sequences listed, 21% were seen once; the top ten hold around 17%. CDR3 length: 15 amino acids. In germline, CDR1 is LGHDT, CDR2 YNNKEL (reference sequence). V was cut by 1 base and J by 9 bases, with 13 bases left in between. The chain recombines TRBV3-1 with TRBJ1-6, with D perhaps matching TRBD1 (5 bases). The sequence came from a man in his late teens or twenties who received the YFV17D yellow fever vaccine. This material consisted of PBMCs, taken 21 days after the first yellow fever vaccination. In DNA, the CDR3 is TGTGCCAGCAGCCAAGTTGGAGGTACAGGTTCACCCCTCCACTTT. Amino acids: CASSQVGGTGSPLHF.